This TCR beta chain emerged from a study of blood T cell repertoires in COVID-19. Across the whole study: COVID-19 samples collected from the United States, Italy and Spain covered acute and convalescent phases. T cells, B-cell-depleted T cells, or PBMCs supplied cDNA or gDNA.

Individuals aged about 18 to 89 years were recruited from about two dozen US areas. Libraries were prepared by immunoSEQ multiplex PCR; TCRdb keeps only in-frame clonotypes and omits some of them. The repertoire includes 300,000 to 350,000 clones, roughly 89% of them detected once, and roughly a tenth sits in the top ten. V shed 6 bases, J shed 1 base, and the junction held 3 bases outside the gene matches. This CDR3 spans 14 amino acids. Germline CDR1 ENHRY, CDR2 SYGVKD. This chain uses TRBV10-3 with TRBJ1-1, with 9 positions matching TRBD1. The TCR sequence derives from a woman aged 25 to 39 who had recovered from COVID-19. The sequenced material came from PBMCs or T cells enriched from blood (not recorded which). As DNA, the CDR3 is TGTGCCATCAGCGTGGGACAGGGGAACACTGAAGCTTTCTTT. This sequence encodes CAISVGQGNTEAFF.